This TCR beta chain was recovered during a study of blood T cells in healthy people across ages. The CDR3 consists of 14 residues. The V gene lost 4 bases and the J gene lost 6 bases, with 16 bases spanning the gap. CDR1 and CDR2 from the germline V gene are SGHRS and YFSETQ. It was with a sample-barcoded 5' primer and a J-beta primer mix that a second PCR of roughly 7 to 12 cycles was run. Using its own MiXCR run on the 5' RACE reads, TCRdb lists one record per CDR3 protein. The sample yields some 710,000 distinct CDR3 sequences, over 20% seen once. This TCR came from an older man in good health. Sequencing was performed on blood. This rearrangement joins TRBV5-1 to TRBJ1-2; D uncertain. The CDR3 DNA is TGCGCCAGCAGCCCCACAGCGGACTACGATGGCTACACCTTC. This codes for CASSPTADYDGYTF.